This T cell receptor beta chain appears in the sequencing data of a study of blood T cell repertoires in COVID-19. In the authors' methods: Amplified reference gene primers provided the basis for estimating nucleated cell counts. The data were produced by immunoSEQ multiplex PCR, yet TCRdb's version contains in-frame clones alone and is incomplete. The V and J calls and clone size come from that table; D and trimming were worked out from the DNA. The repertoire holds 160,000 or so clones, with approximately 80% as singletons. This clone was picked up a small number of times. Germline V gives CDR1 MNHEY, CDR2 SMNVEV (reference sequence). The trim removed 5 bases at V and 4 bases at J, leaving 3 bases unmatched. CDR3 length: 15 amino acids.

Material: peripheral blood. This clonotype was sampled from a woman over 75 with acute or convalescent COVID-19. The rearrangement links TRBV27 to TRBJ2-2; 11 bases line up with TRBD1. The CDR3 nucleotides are TGTGCCAGCAGTCCCGGGACAGGGGGCACCGGGGAGCTGTTTTTT. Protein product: CASSPGTGGTGELFF.